The clone carrying this T cell receptor beta chain appeared a few times. As yet, its antigen is unknown. The data stem from a study of identical twins. Template switching added a universal primer site, and cDNA bore unique molecular identifiers. Each CDR3 protein is one row after TCRdb ran MiXCR on the 5' RACE reads. The repertoire consists of fewer than 550,000 distinct CDR3 sequences, with roughly an eighth occurring once and the leading ten covering approximately 1%. There are 13 residues in the CDR3. V shed 1 base and J shed 9 bases, with 10 bases lying between them. Germline V lookup: CDR1 SEHNR, CDR2 FQNEAQ (reference sequence). Regarding the study as a whole: It was cross-sectional statistical analysis, not following the same donors, that the conclusions relied on. Models came in too low on out-of-frame TCR alpha sharing in monozygotic twins. The study found weaker excess twin sharing in beta out-of-frame sequences.

Separately, the same data were catalogued under a study of yellow fever vaccine responses in identical twins.

This chain uses TRBV7-9 with TRBJ2-1; D unclear. The receptor was derived from a young woman in good health. Sequenced sample: CD4+ T cells sorted from blood. The CDR3 protein is CASSLVSLGEQFF. DNA for the CDR3: TGTGCCAGCAGCTTAGTATCGCTCGGTGAGCAGTTCTTC.